These 29 T cell receptor beta chains came from one sample sequenced in a study of OX40 agonist ivuxolimab in advanced cancers. Libraries were made using the immunoSEQ multiplex PCR assay. TCRdb holds this immuneACCESS table with in-frame rearrangements only. Some clones are missing; in checked studies, unresolved V genes explain under half, and the rest has no known cause. This sample is represented by tens of thousands of clones; roughly 86% of them were singletons. The ten most abundant clones make up 0.75% to 0.85% of the sample. Sequenced material: CD4+ or CD8+ T cells sorted from blood, taken in a trial of the OX40 agonist ivuxolimab. These receptors were collected from an adult with an advanced solid tumor such as melanoma, head and neck, liver or kidney cancer.

The chain is built from TRBV28 and TRBJ2-5; D is ambiguous. The CDR3 is 12 residues long. Germline V lookup: CDR1 MDHEN, CDR2 SYDVKM. V was shortened by 4 bases and J by 0 bases, with 3 bases between the two germline ends. CDR3 protein: CASSSDQETQYF. The CDR3 DNA is TGTGCCAGCAGTTCTGACCAAGAGACCCAGTACTTC.

The chain joins TRBV30 to TRBJ1-2; 7 nucleotides line up with TRBD1. This CDR3 is 13 amino acids long. The ends lost 1 base at V and 4 bases at J; junction bases unmatched: 3. Germline V lookup: CDR1 GTSNPN, CDR2 SVGIG (reference sequence). CDR3 region: CAWSGGTVYGYTF. Here the CDR3 DNA reads TGTGCCTGGAGTGGGGGGACAGTCTATGGCTACACCTTC.

The chain employs TRBV4-1 and TRBJ1-2; 8 nucleotides align to TRBD1. Looked up from germline, CDR1 is MGHRA and CDR2 is YSYEKL. The CDR3 sequence is 15 residues long. Trimming took 0 bases from V and 4 from J; bases not matched to a gene: 4. This chain's CDR3 is CASSQDDGQGYGYTF. In nucleotides, the CDR3 is TGCGCCAGCAGCCAAGATGATGGACAGGGCTATGGCTACACCTTC.

The chain is built from TRBV6-1 and TRBJ2-1; D is perhaps TRBD2 (5 bases). Looked up from germline, CDR1 is MNHNS and CDR2 is SASEGT. This CDR3 region has 14 residues. V was trimmed by 5 bases and J by 4 bases, leaving 12 bases between them. The CDR3 region is CASSRDSGYNEQFF. The DNA for the CDR3 is TGTGCCAGCAGTCGGGATTCCGGGTACAATGAGCAGTTCTTC.

J is TRBJ1-1 and V is TRBV30; 7 bases are shared with TRBD1. CDR3 length: 14 amino acids. In germline, CDR1 is GTSNPN, CDR2 SVGIG (reference sequence). The J segment lost 1 base and the V segment lost 4 bases, leaving 6 bases of the junction unmatched. CDR3 nucleotides: TGTGCCTGGACCAGACAGGGACCGAACACTGAAGCTTTCTTT. Protein: CAWTRQGPNTEAFF.

The rearrangement uses TRBV2 and TRBJ2-2; D is ambiguous. The CDR3 is 11 amino acids. With 6 bases removed from V and 6 bases from J, the gap between germline ends came to 5 bases. Germline assignment: CDR1 SNHLY and CDR2 FYNNEI. The CDR3 bases are TGTGCCAGCAGGTACGCCGGGGAGCTGTTTTTT. The encoded protein is CASRYAGELFF. The whole variable domain, filled in from reference TRBV2 and TRBJ2-2, reads EPEVTQTPSHQVTQMGQEVILRCVPISNHLYFYWYRQILGQKVEFLVSFYNNEISEKSEIFDDQFSVERPDGSNFTLKIRSTKLEDSAMYFCASRYAGELFFGEGSRLTVL.

This chain joins TRBV7-9 and TRBJ2-7; D is unresolved. The CDR3 consists of 16 residues. The germline gives CDR1 SEHNR, CDR2 FQNEAQ (reference sequence). V was shortened by 5 bases and J by 0 bases, with 17 bases between the two germline ends. CDR3 bases: TGTGCCAGCAGCCTGACCGGGTCTTGGGGCTCCTACGAGCAGTACTTC. Translating it yields CASSLTGSWGSYEQYF.

This chain links TRBV5-1 with TRBJ1-3, with 7 bases fitting TRBD1. The V and J ends lost 4 bases and 0 bases, in that order; junction bases with no gene match: 4. The CDR3 runs to 15 residues. Germline V gene lookup returns CDR1 SGHRS and CDR2 YFSETQ. The CDR3, as DNA: TGCGCCAGCAGCGTGGACAGGAACTCTGGAAACACCATATATTTT. The encoded protein is CASSVDRNSGNTIYF.

This chain joins TRBV19 and TRBJ1-5, with 9 bases identical to TRBD1. CDR3 length: 15 amino acids. V lost 3 bases and J lost 9; bases outside the gene matches: 9. The germline CDR1 and CDR2 sequences are LNHDA and SQIVND (reference sequence). This CDR3 is CASSMDWTGVRPQHF. Here the CDR3 DNA reads TGTGCCAGTAGTATGGACTGGACAGGGGTTCGGCCCCAGCATTTT.

The chain recombines TRBV30 with TRBJ2-7, with a tentative D call TRBD1 (5 bases). Between the trimmed V and J ends, which lost 0 bases and 5 bases, there was a span of 5 bases. This CDR3 is built from 11 residues. CDR1 and CDR2 (germline): GTSNPN, SVGIG (reference sequence). This CDR3 is CAWSVGDEQYF. The CDR3 coding sequence is TGTGCCTGGAGTGTAGGGGACGAGCAGTACTTC.

This chain joins TRBV7-9 and TRBJ1-4, with a tentative D call TRBD1 (5 bases). This CDR3 comprises 13 residues. V dropped 11 bases and J dropped 3 bases, with 13 bases sitting between them. CDR1 is SEHNR, CDR2 FQNEAQ, per germline (reference sequence). For the CDR3, the DNA is TGTGCCGGATCGACAGTTTCTAATGAAAAACTGTTTTTT. Translation: CAGSTVSNEKLFF.

Notes on this clone: Other DNA sequences of this sample code for an identical CDR3. The CDR3 loop reads CASSYSRGYEQYF. The DNA for the CDR3 is TGTGCCAGCAGTTACTCTCGGGGTTACGAGCAGTACTTC. This rearrangement joins TRBV6-5 to TRBJ2-7; D may be TRBD2 (5 bases). The CDR3 consists of 13 residues. V was pared by 0 bases and J by 4 bases, with 7 bases between. Germline CDR1 reads MNHEY; CDR2 reads SVGAGI.

The V gene is TRBV19, the J gene TRBJ1-1, with a weak D call TRBD1 (6 bases). The CDR3 sequence is 14 residues long. V shed 2 bases and J shed 6 bases, with 13 bases lying between them. Germline V lookup: CDR1 LNHDA, CDR2 SQIVND (reference sequence). DNA of the CDR3: TGTGCCAGTAGTATATCAGGGGCTATGGCTGAAGCTTTCTTT. Translating gives CASSISGAMAEAFF.

The chain recombines TRBV28 with TRBJ1-2; D gene uncertain. Trimming removed 5 bases at V and 1 base at J, with 2 bases between. Germline loops: CDR1 MDHEN, CDR2 SYDVKM. The CDR3 totals 11 residues. This chain's CDR3 is CASSINYGYTF. Here the CDR3 DNA reads TGTGCCAGCAGTATTAACTATGGCTACACCTTC.

J is TRBJ1-2 and V is TRBV5-4; D call uncertain. Trimming stripped 2 bases from V and 4 bases from J, with 12 bases between. This CDR3 spans 14 amino acids. CDR1 and CDR2 from the germline V gene are SGHNT and YYREEE (reference sequence). The CDR3 coding sequence is TGTGCCAGCAGCTTTGAACAGTCCTCCTATGGCTACACCTTC. This codes for CASSFEQSSYGYTF.

There are a few counts of this clone. V gene TRBV19 combines with J gene TRBJ1-2; TRBD1 is a possible D gene (5 bases). Germline lookup yields CDR1 LNHDA and CDR2 SQIVND (reference sequence). The CDR3 has 13 residues. V lost 4 bases and J lost 3, with 9 bases in between. CDR3 loop: CASSTPGYYGYTF. CDR3 nucleotides: TGTGCCAGTAGTACTCCAGGGTACTATGGCTACACCTTC.

The chain combines TRBV4-1 with TRBJ1-2; unclear D gene. The V gene lost 2 bases and the J gene lost 0 bases, with 13 bases spanning the gap. Germline lookup yields CDR1 MGHRA and CDR2 YSYEKL. The CDR3 extends over 16 amino acids. The CDR3 reads CASSQIEGSANYGYTF. The CDR3 DNA follows: TGCGCCAGCAGCCAAATAGAAGGGTCAGCTAACTATGGCTACACCTTC.

The chain links TRBV7-9 to TRBJ1-2, with a weak D call TRBD1 (5 bases). This CDR3 is built from 13 residues. V was pared by 6 bases and J by 4 bases, with 12 bases between. CDR1 and CDR2 from the germline V gene are SEHNR and FQNEAQ (reference sequence). This CDR3 is CASSQTDTYGYTF. The CDR3 DNA is TGTGCCAGCAGTCAGACAGACACCTATGGCTACACCTTC.

This clone has just one count. This chain uses TRBV5-6 with TRBJ2-1; 9 bases agree with TRBD2. V was pared by 2 bases and J by 7 bases, with 4 bases of the junction left unmatched. The CDR3 is 14 residues long. Germline V gene sequence: CDR1 SGHDT, CDR2 YYEEEE. CDR3 protein: CASSFLTSGNEQFF. For the CDR3, the DNA is TGTGCCAGCAGCTTCCTCACTAGCGGGAATGAGCAGTTCTTC.

The J gene is TRBJ2-2, the V gene TRBV5-4; the D call may be TRBD1 or TRBD2 (5 bases each). CDR1 is SGHNT and CDR2 is YYREEE in the germline V gene (reference sequence). V lost 0 bases to trimming and J lost 6 bases, with 15 bases between them. This CDR3 has 16 residues. The CDR3 nucleotides are TGTGCCAGCAGCTTGGCGGGGAGAGTAGGGGCCGGGGAGCTGTTTTTT. Protein product: CASSLAGRVGAGELFF.

This rearrangement joins TRBV11-2 to TRBJ2-5, with D perhaps TRBD1 (5 bases). The CDR3 sequence is 15 residues long. The germline CDR1 and CDR2 sequences are SGHAT and FQNNGV. Trimming shortened V by 5 bases and J by 9 bases, and 22 bases separated the two germline ends. CDR3 amino acids: CASSPLETLKGSQYF. CDR3 bases: TGTGCCAGCAGCCCCCTGGAGACCCTTAAGGGGTCCCAGTACTTC.

This rearrangement joins TRBV5-6 to TRBJ1-4, with 7 bases lining up with TRBD1. The germline V gene encodes CDR1 SGHDT and CDR2 YYEEEE. The junction had 12 bases not matched to a gene; V was cut back by 4 bases and J by 9 bases. CDR3 length: 15 residues. In DNA, the CDR3 is TGTGCCAGCAGCATAGAAGGACAGGTCATAAAAAAACTGTTTTTT. It translates to CASSIEGQVIKKLFF.

A note on this clone: Sequence at one end of the junction differs from germline and may be a read error. The genes are TRBV7-7 and TRBJ2-2; 12 bases agree with TRBD2. Germline CDR1 is SSHAT and CDR2 is FNYEAQ (reference sequence). The length of the CDR3 is 17 residues. CDR3 in DNA: TGTGCTAGCAGCAGACTAGCGGGGGCCACGAACACCGGGGAGCTGTTTTTT. Translated: CASSRLAGATNTGELFF.

The chain combines TRBV10-3 with TRBJ2-7, with 8 bases lining up with TRBD1. From germline, CDR1 is ENHRY and CDR2 SYGVKD. V was clipped by 0 bases and J by 0 bases; unmatched bases: 4. The CDR3 is made up of 16 amino acids. The CDR3 nucleotides are TGTGCCATCAGTGAGTCCCGACAGGGGCCCTCCTACGAGCAGTACTTC. This translates into CAISESRQGPSYEQYF.

The rearrangement joins TRBV6-5 to TRBJ2-3, with D tentatively TRBD1 or TRBD2 (5 bases each). Germline V gives CDR1 MNHEY, CDR2 SVGAGI. Trimming left V 6 bases short and J 0 bases short, with 13 bases between. This CDR3 contains 15 residues. In DNA, the CDR3 is TGTGCCAGCAGAAAGGGACGGCATAGCACAGATACGCAGTATTTT. It yields the protein CASRKGRHSTDTQYF.

The V call is TRBV5-1, the J call TRBJ2-5; tentatively, D is TRBD1 (5 bases). V lost 5 bases, J lost 3 bases, and 17 bases lay in between. The CDR3 is 15 residues long. The V gene's germline CDR1 is SGHRS and CDR2 YFSETQ. The CDR3: CASRVAGAREETQYF. CDR3 DNA: TGCGCCAGCAGGGTGGCTGGGGCCAGGGAAGAGACCCAGTACTTC.

The chain recombines TRBV28 with TRBJ1-4, with 8 bases fitting TRBD1. Germline CDR1 and CDR2: MDHEN and SYDVKM. Trimming took 2 bases from V and 5 from J; bases not matched to a gene: 10. The CDR3 is 17 amino acids. CDR3 sequence reads: CASSLGRTGFWNEKLFF. CDR3 DNA: TGTGCCAGCAGTTTAGGGAGGACAGGGTTTTGGAATGAAAAACTGTTTTTT. The full variable domain, rest sourced from reference TRBV28 and TRBJ1-4, is DVKVTQSSRYLVKRTGEKVFLECVQDMDHENMFWYRQDPGLGLRLIYFSYDVKMKEKGDIPEGYSVSREKKERFSLILESASTNQTSMYLCASSLGRTGFWNEKLFFGSGTQLSVL.

This chain links TRBV7-2 with TRBJ1-2; TRBD1 is a possible D gene (5 bases). The germline CDR1 and CDR2 sequences are SGHTA and FQGNSA. The CDR3 loop spans 15 amino acids. Deletions cut 1 base from V and 8 bases from J, with 17 bases between. CDR3 in DNA: TGTGCCAGCAGCTTAGGGTTTGGGCAGGGCAGGGGCTACACCTTC. Residues: CASSLGFGQGRGYTF.

The gene calls are TRBV9 and TRBJ1-4; TRBD1 agrees at 10 bases. Trimming took 3 bases from V and 7 from J; bases not matched to a gene: 6. CDR3 length: 15 amino acids. Germline V CDR1 and CDR2: SGDLS, YYNGEE. DNA for the CDR3: TGTGCCAGCAGCGGAACCGGGACAGGGGTTGAAAAACTGTTTTTT. Its protein product is CASSGTGTGVEKLFF.